The TCR beta chain under discussion was sequenced for a study of blood T cell repertoires in COVID-19 (dated by TCRdb to between 2020 and 2021). For the wider study: The collaborator samples originated in the United States, Italy and Spain and spanned the acute and convalescent phases of COVID-19. The prospective study material was composed of cDNA or gDNA derived from T cells, B-cell-depleted T cells, or PBMCs. Where available, HLA class I and class II types were taken from metadata supplied by the sample provider and were not determined by assay-based typing. The samples were drawn from two sources: the first 160 participants of the ongoing ImmuneRACE study, and 1,000 to 1,500 subjects contributed by 6 global collaborators. Nearly every sample came with metadata listing a de-identified subject ID, COVID-19 status, age in years and sex. Subjects who had been exposed to COVID-19, were actively infected with it, or had recovered from it provided the deeply sampled blood TCRbeta repertoires that made up the dataset. The repertoires were made available in a free public database intended to serve as a resource for research on the immune response to SARS-CoV-2. Results the study describes overall, beyond this receptor: The quantity of clinical and demographic metadata differed by source and by participant and was supplied without curation.

The collaborating institutions used their own protocols to collect whole blood in K2EDTA tubes. For TCRbeta analysis, collaborators shipped samples as frozen whole blood, isolated PBMCs, or DNA extracted from either of those sample types. With regard to this clone: Its recognized antigen is unknown. No much larger clonotype is one base removed from it; base qualities were not supplied.

TCRbeta CDR3 regions were amplified from genomic DNA by means of the immunoSEQ Assay, a bias-controlled multiplex PCR. As for how the authors treated the data: The number of nucleated cells in each sample was estimated by amplification of reference gene primers within the assay. Sequence reads were collapsed and filtered to measure the absolute abundance of every unique TCRbeta CDR3 rearrangement. For each sample, productive Simpson clonality was calculated as the square root of Simpson's diversity index across productive rearrangements. Here the immuneACCESS table is served through TCRdb, limited to in-frame sequences with V and J called. Missing clones are a known gap in these copies; in checked studies unresolved V genes cover under half, and the rest lacks a known reason. The DNA gave D and trimming, while V, J and clone size come from that table. Counted in this sample were more than 75,000 clones; approximately 90% of them appeared once. The ten largest clones add up to around 4.9% of the sample.

Including cysteine and phenylalanine, the CDR3 has 15 amino acids. Only the CDR3 part of the read is kept: 45 bases, read in frame from the first base. Deletion took 2 bases off V and 6 bases off J, with a span of 15 bases between the germline ends. CDR1 and CDR2 are read off the germline V gene as SGDLS and YYNGEE. Specimen: peripheral blood. The chain joins TRBV9 to TRBJ2-1; TRBD2 might be the D gene, on 5 matching bases. The receptor was derived from a woman at least 80 years old with active COVID-19. The CDR3 reads as follows: CASSVEGYRGNEQFF. The bases read TGTGCCAGCAGCGTTGAGGGCTACAGAGGCAATGAGCAGTTCTTC.